This record covers a single T cell receptor beta chain. The CDR3 is made up of 14 amino acids. Germline CDR1 reads MGHDK; CDR2 reads SYGVNS. V lost 3 bases, J lost 5 bases, and 7 bases stayed unmatched. Original analysis: Nucleated cell counts were estimated from reference gene primer amplification. The protocol was immunoSEQ multiplex PCR, while the TCRdb copy is restricted to in-frame clones and leaves out a portion. V and J calls and clone size are given by that table; D and trimming were obtained from the DNA. This sample has about 75,000 clones, with approximately 90% found just once. The data belong to a study of blood T cell repertoires in COVID-19. As for the study in general: The United States, Italy and Spain were the sources of the acute and convalescent COVID-19 samples. From T cells, B-cell-depleted T cells, or PBMCs came the material, which was cDNA or gDNA.

The chain employs TRBV25-1 and TRBJ2-7, with TRBD2 matching over 7 bases. This clonotype originated in a human donor in a cohort sampled during active COVID-19. Sequenced sample: peripheral blood. This CDR3 is CASSDQGGVNEQYF. As DNA, the CDR3 is TGTGCCAGCAGTGACCAGGGAGGGGTCAACGAGCAGTACTTC.